The rows below give T cell receptor beta chains drawn from one sample of a study of T cell responses to AZD1222 COVID-19 vaccine. Profiled with immunoSEQ multiplex PCR; TCRdb holds only in-frame clones, not every one. The data contain about 150,000 clones, roughly 90% of them singletons. The sample consisted of peripheral blood, taken on day 0 of AZD1222 vaccination. These receptors were obtained from an adult in good health. CDR3s include the opening cysteine and the closing phenylalanine or tryptophan. The D gene is left open where the match is weak. For some rows the clone size is stated as once, few or many, or as a class when expanded; others skip it.

length,D,J,size,V,CDR3,DNA
12,.,TRBJ2-2,once,TRBV12-3/TRBV12-4,CASCARVGELFF,TGTGCCAGCTGCGCAAGGGTCGGGGAGCTGTTTTTT
15,TRBD1,TRBJ1-1,.,TRBV19,CASSTGTGAATEAFF,TGTGCCAGTAGTACGGGGACAGGGGCGGCCACTGAAGCTTTCTTT
15,TRBD2,TRBJ2-7,once,TRBV6-6,CASSPTGGDLYEQYF,TGTGCCAGCAGTCCGACTGGGGGGGATCTCTACGAGCAGTACTTC
15,.,TRBJ1-1,few,TRBV27,CASSFIDTLNTEAFF,TGTGCCAGCAGTTTCATCGATACCTTGAACACTGAAGCTTTCTTT
17,TRBD1,TRBJ2-5,.,TRBV5-1,CASSLSGTGRGQETQYF,TGCGCCAGCAGCTTGTCGGGGACAGGGCGAGGTCAAGAGACCCAGTACTTC
14,TRBD1,TRBJ1-2,.,TRBV30,CAWSRDRVGSGYTF,TGTGCCTGGAGTAGGGACAGGGTAGGGAGTGGCTACACCTTC
15,TRBD2,TRBJ2-1,.,TRBV7-2,CASSLGGRTDNEQFF,TGTGCCAGCAGCTTAGGCGGGAGGACTGACAATGAGCAGTTCTTC
14,.,TRBJ2-7,.,TRBV5-1,CASSGGVGRYEQYF,TGCGCCAGCAGCGGAGGGGTTGGGCGGTACGAGCAGTACTTC
12,.,TRBJ1-5,.,TRBV27,CASSTQGQPQHF,TGTGCCAGCAGCACACAAGGACAGCCCCAGCATTTT
13,.,TRBJ1-1,.,TRBV29-1,CSVGQRLNTEAFF,TGCAGCGTTGGGCAGAGATTGAACACTGAAGCTTTCTTT
12,.,TRBJ2-2,.,TRBV9,CASSVPTGELFF,TGTGCCAGCAGCGTTCCCACCGGGGAGCTGTTTTTT
14,TRBD1,TRBJ2-3,.,TRBV7-8,CASSLEGRGDTQYF,TGTGCCAGCAGCTTAGAAGGCAGGGGGGATACGCAGTATTTT
14,TRBD1,TRBJ1-3,.,TRBV6-5,CASRLQGGGNTIYF,TGTGCCAGCAGGCTTCAGGGGGGAGGAAACACCATATATTTT
15,TRBD2,TRBJ2-1,.,TRBV3-1/TRBV3-2,CASSLSGSSYNEQFF,TGTGCCAGCAGCCTTAGCGGGAGCTCCTACAATGAGCAGTTCTTC